This T cell receptor beta chain came from a study of beta chain features in type 1 diabetes. For the study at large: Patients were similar to healthy donors in age and gender (as well as in cell yields). Whole-study results and caveats: TCRB CDR3s were moderately but significantly shorter in Type 1 diabetes patients in all four CD4+ subsets. Healthy donors had naive, central memory and Treg TCRB repertoires that appeared less similar than those seen among patients.

The CDR3 is 15 amino acids. The V gene end was trimmed by 4 bases and the J gene end by 0 bases; junction bases not matched to a gene: 6. Germline V gene data show CDR1 as SGDLS and CDR2 as YYNGEE. cDNA synthesis used the whole RNA isolate, giving expressed TCRB sequences. The protocol was immunoSEQ multiplex PCR, while the TCRdb copy is restricted to in-frame clones and leaves out a portion. The table includes about 390,000 clones, around 10% detected once. This clone showed up just a few times. The antigen remains unidentified. The rearrangement links TRBV9 to TRBJ1-1; 7 bases agree with TRBD1. This receptor was identified in a man aged 30 to 39 with type 1 diabetes. Sequenced material: central memory CD4+ T cells from blood. The CDR3 DNA sequence: TGTGCCAGCAGCTCAGACAGGGTTGTGAACACTGAAGCTTTCTTT. Protein product: CASSSDRVVNTEAFF.